These T cell receptor beta chains were read from a single sample in a study of blood T cell repertoires in COVID-19. Profiled with immunoSEQ multiplex PCR; TCRdb holds only in-frame clones, not every one. The sample has some 88,000 clones, 70% to 90% seen once. Sequencing input: peripheral blood. These receptors all stem from a man aged 60 to 75 with acute or convalescent COVID-19. CDR3s include the opening cysteine and the closing phenylalanine or tryptophan. The D gene is left open where the match is weak. Size values are once, few and many counts, or a class for expanded clones, and some rows have none.

clone_size j_call v_call d_call cdr3_nt cdr3_aa
NA TRBJ1-6 TRBV2 TRBD1 TGTGCCAGCAGAGAAGCAACAGGGGGCTGGGATTCACCCCTCCACTTT CASREATGGWDSPLHF
few TRBJ1-1 TRBV6-5 TRBD1 TGTGCCACCAGCCGGACAGGGGTAAACACTGAAGCTTTCTTT CATSRTGVNTEAFF
once TRBJ2-1 TRBV7-3 NA TGTGCCAGCAGCCGGTTGGGGGCGGGCGCTACTGAGCAGTTCTTC CASSRLGAGATEQFF
NA TRBJ2-7 TRBV5-1 NA TGCGCCAGCAGCTTGGCTCTAGCGCCCCAAGGGGAGCAGTACTTC CASSLALAPQGEQYF
NA TRBJ1-1 TRBV5-1 TRBD1 TGCGCCAGCAGCACGGGACAGGGGGGCGCTGAAGCTTTCTTT CASSTGQGGAEAFF
NA TRBJ1-1 TRBV20-1 NA TGCAGTGCTAGTCCAAGCGGGGACACTGAAGCTTTCTTT CSASPSGDTEAFF
NA TRBJ1-2 TRBV4-1 TRBD1 TGCGCCAGCAGCCAAACAGGGGCTAACTATGGCTACACCTTC CASSQTGANYGYTF
NA TRBJ2-3 TRBV7-8 TRBD2 TGTGCCAGCAGCCCCCGGGGTGTAAGAAGCGGGGGGGCAGATACGCAGTATTTT CASSPRGVRSGGADTQYF
NA TRBJ1-3 TRBV2 NA TGTGCCAGCATCCCGAGGTCTGGAAACACCATATATTTT CASIPRSGNTIYF
NA TRBJ1-4 TRBV12-3/TRBV12-4 NA TGTGCCAGCAGGGTACAGGGCCTCGAAAAACTGTTTTTT CASRVQGLEKLFF
NA TRBJ1-1 TRBV12-5 NA TGTGCTAGTGGTTTGGTATCCCCGACAATGAGCTTT CASGLVSPTMSF
NA TRBJ1-6 TRBV19 TRBD1 TGTGCCAGTAGTAGGACAGGGCCTAATTCACCCCTCCACTTT CASSRTGPNSPLHF
NA TRBJ2-1 TRBV27 NA TGTGCCAGCAGTGCCCCCGCTAGAAGGGGCAATGAGCAGTTCTTC CASSAPARRGNEQFF
NA TRBJ1-4 TRBV7-2 NA TGTGCCAGCAGCTTAGGAGGGGGAAGTTATGAAAAACTGTTTTTT CASSLGGGSYEKLFF
NA TRBJ1-1 TRBV5-1 NA TGCGCCAGCAGCCTACAGGGCCCGAACACTGAAGCTTTCTTT CASSLQGPNTEAFF
NA TRBJ1-5 TRBV7-2 TRBD1 TGTGCCAGCAGCTTAAGGGGGCGCTTAGGACAGCCCCAGCATTTT CASSLRGRLGQPQHF
NA TRBJ2-4 TRBV6-2/TRBV6-3 TRBD2 TGTGCCAGCAGTCCCCGGACTAGCGGGAGGAACGACAAAAACATTCAGTACTTC CASSPRTSGRNDKNIQYF
NA TRBJ1-2 TRBV28 NA TGTGCCAGCACCGGGGCGCGGGGAGGCTACACCTTC CASTGARGGYTF
NA TRBJ1-5 TRBV19 NA TGTGCCAGTAGTATAGGGACGGGGAATCAGCCCCAGCATTTT CASSIGTGNQPQHF
NA TRBJ1-3 TRBV27 NA TGTGCCAGCAGTTTATCCGGGTCTGGAAACACCATATATTTT CASSLSGSGNTIYF
NA TRBJ2-1 TRBV19 TRBD2 TGTGCCAGTAGCCTAAACCTAGCGGGAGGGCCGAGGAATGAGCAGTTCTTC CASSLNLAGGPRNEQFF
NA TRBJ2-1 TRBV27 NA TGTGCCAGCAGCTTCAGGGGTGGGACAATGAGGCAGTTCTTC CASSFRGGTMRQFF
few TRBJ2-2 TRBV9 TRBD1 TGTGCCAGCAGCGACCCGACAGGGGGACGAACCGGGGAGCTGTTTTTT CASSDPTGGRTGELFF
NA TRBJ1-1 TRBV11-2 TRBD1 TGTGCCAGCAGCTTAGAGGGTCGGGGACAGCGAAGGAACACTGAAGCTTTCTTT CASSLEGRGQRRNTEAFF
once TRBJ1-2 TRBV9 NA TGTGCCAGCAGCGAGGGAGGCGGCTACACCTTC CASSEGGGYTF
NA TRBJ2-1 TRBV5-1 NA TGCGCCAGCAGGGGTAGCGTTCGCTCCTACAATGAGCAGTTCTTC CASRGSVRSYNEQFF
NA TRBJ2-5 TRBV20-1 NA TGCAGTGCAGGGGCACTCTCCCAGTACTTC CSAGALSQYF
NA TRBJ1-2 TRBV2 NA TGTGCCAGCAGTGGCAGGACAGTCTATGGCTACACCTTC CASSGRTVYGYTF
NA TRBJ2-2 TRBV7-8 TRBD1 TGTGCCAGCAGCCCCCGCCCCGGGACAGCGAACACCGGGGAGCTGTTTTTT CASSPRPGTANTGELFF
NA TRBJ1-2 TRBV30 NA TGTGCCTGGGCAAGGCGGGTTCCAGCTAACTATGGCTACACCTTC CAWARRVPANYGYTF
NA TRBJ2-7 TRBV3-1/TRBV3-2 TRBD2 TGTGCCAGCAGCCAGGGACTAGCACAGAGCGAGCAGTACTTC CASSQGLAQSEQYF
NA TRBJ1-6 TRBV30 NA TGTGCCTGGAGTGGGCTTGTAGCCACTAATTCACCCCTCCACTTT CAWSGLVATNSPLHF
NA TRBJ2-1 TRBV6-2/TRBV6-3 TRBD2 TGTGCCAGCAGTTCGCTAGCGGCTGAGCAGTTCTTC CASSSLAAEQFF
NA TRBJ1-1 TRBV28 NA TGTGCCAGCACGGTAAGCGGTTTCAACACTGAAGCTTTCTTT CASTVSGFNTEAFF
NA TRBJ2-3 TRBV7-2 NA TGTGCCAGCAGCTTGAACTCCGGAGATACGCAGTATTTT CASSLNSGDTQYF
NA TRBJ2-1 TRBV7-2 NA TGTGCCAGCAGCTTGGCAGGCGCCGGCGCCTACAATGAGCAGTTCTTC CASSLAGAGAYNEQFF
NA TRBJ2-7 TRBV6-2/TRBV6-3 NA TGTGCCAGCAGTGAGACTAGTTACGAGCAGTACTTC CASSETSYEQYF
NA TRBJ2-5 TRBV7-2 TRBD2 TGTGCCAGCAGCTCGCCGACCGGACTAGCGGGGGGGAAAGAGACCCAGTACTTC CASSSPTGLAGGKETQYF
once TRBJ1-1 TRBV10-1 NA TGCGCCACCCAGGAAGACACTGAAGCTTTCTTT CATQEDTEAFF
NA TRBJ1-4 TRBV15 NA TGTGCCACCAGCAGAGTTGCGGGCGAAAAACTGTTTTTT CATSRVAGEKLFF
once TRBJ1-4 TRBV30 NA TGTGCCTGGAGTCCTCAAAAACACAGGGAAGGAGAAAAACTGTTTTTT CAWSPQKHREGEKLFF
NA TRBJ1-6 TRBV5-4 TRBD1 TGTGCCAGCACCAAGGCCGGGACAGGGAATTCACCCCTCCACTTT CASTKAGTGNSPLHF
NA TRBJ1-1 TRBV6-5 NA TGTGCCAGCAGTTACCTGGGGGCAGTGCTGGACACTGAAGCTTTCTTT CASSYLGAVLDTEAFF
NA TRBJ2-2 TRBV3-1/TRBV3-2 NA TGTGCCAGCAGCCAAGCTATGGGCAGACCCGGGGAGCTGTTTTTT CASSQAMGRPGELFF
NA TRBJ1-1 TRBV7-9 NA TGTGCCAGCACCCAAACCAGGGGTGGGACTGAAGCTTTCTTT CASTQTRGGTEAFF
NA TRBJ1-5 TRBV6-5 NA TGTGCCAGCAGGGAGACAGGTTATCAGCCCCAGCATTTT CASRETGYQPQHF
NA TRBJ1-2 TRBV4-3 TRBD1 TGCGCCAGCAGCCAGACCGGGACAGGGTGGTATGGCTACACCTTC CASSQTGTGWYGYTF
NA TRBJ1-3 TRBV20-1 NA TGCAGTGCTAGTCGAGTGGGCGGAAACACCATATATTTT CSASRVGGNTIYF
once TRBJ1-1 TRBV30 NA TGTGCCTGGAGTACGACAGTGAACACTGAAGCTTTCTTT CAWSTTVNTEAFF
few TRBJ1-4 TRBV19 NA TGTGCCAGTAGTATCCAGAGGTCGGGGGGTGAAAAACTGTTTTTT CASSIQRSGGEKLFF
NA TRBJ1-5 TRBV7-9 TRBD1 TGTGCCAGCAGCCTCGACCCGGGACAGGCAAACAGCAATCAGCCCCAGCATTTT CASSLDPGQANSNQPQHF
NA TRBJ2-2 TRBV19 TRBD2 TGTGCCAGTAAACTAGCGAGGACGGGGGAGCTGTTTTTT CASKLARTGELFF
once TRBJ2-3 TRBV5-4 NA TGTGCCAGCAGTCGGGGTGAGGGTTCGACAGATACGCAGTATTTT CASSRGEGSTDTQYF
NA TRBJ1-1 TRBV12-3/TRBV12-4 NA TGTGCCAGCAGTTTAGACACCATTAAGTGGGCTTTCTTT CASSLDTIKWAFF
NA TRBJ2-1 TRBV19 NA TGTGCCAGTAGTAACGGCGGGGGCCTAGAGGATGAGCAGTTCTTC CASSNGGGLEDEQFF